This section outlines one TCR beta chain sequence together with its context. Profiling relied on immunoSEQ multiplex PCR, and the TCRdb table lists in-frame clones only, not all of them. The sample has around 1.9 million clones, roughly 93% seen once. This entry belongs to a study of shared clonotypes between healthy human individuals. The CDR3 covers 16 residues. V shed 4 bases and J 3 bases; nucleotides not matched to a gene: 8. The V gene's germline CDR1 is SGHVS and CDR2 FQNEAQ. The naive CD8 subset, CD45RO-negative cells positively selected for CCR7, excluded terminally differentiated effector memory CD45RA+ cells.

The specimen sequenced was naive CD8+ T cells from PBMCs. This clonotype was obtained from a man between 18 and 35 years old in good health. Some clones in this sample may be carry-over from other donors' samples. The chain has TRBV7-8 and TRBJ2-3; 9 nucleotides match TRBD2. DNA for the CDR3: TGTGCCAGCAGCTCCTACGGACTAGCGCCTACAGATACGCAGTATTTT. Translation: CASSSYGLAPTDTQYF.